Each of the 7 T cell receptor beta chains below was sequenced from the same sample in a study of T-cell memory formation after mild COVID-19. TCRdb used MiXCR to reprocess the 5' RACE reads, holding one entry per CDR3 protein. The repertoire holds approximately 100,000 distinct CDR3 sequences, with 11% as singletons. Source material: PBMCs or a T cell subset sorted from them (not recorded which). The receptors shown here come from a man younger than 30 who had mild COVID-19 (a few samples of this study predate the infection). Cell type and time point are not known.

This rearrangement joins TRBV7-2 to TRBJ1-2, with 7 bases aligning to TRBD1. The V and J ends lost 5 bases and 3 bases, in that order; junction bases with no gene match: 9. The CDR3 has 15 residues. Germline CDR1 reads SGHTA; CDR2 reads FQGNSA. The CDR3 is CASSPRQGYYYGYTF. The CDR3 region has the DNA TGTGCCAGCAGCCCACGACAGGGCTATTACTATGGCTACACCTTC.

This chain uses TRBV25-1 with TRBJ2-3; possible D gene TRBD1, 6 bases. Germline CDR1 is MGHDK and CDR2 is SYGVNS. V shed 9 bases and J shed 2 bases, with 18 bases lying between them. The CDR3 is made up of 15 amino acids. The CDR3, as DNA: TGTGCCAGTCTCCCCCCGGGACATACCACAGATACGCAGTATTTT. It is translated as CASLPPGHTTDTQYF.

This clonotype was recorded many times. This chain joins TRBV4-3 and TRBJ2-1, with D possibly matching TRBD1 (6 bases). Trimming removed 4 bases at V and 2 bases at J, with 18 bases between. The CDR3 runs to 17 residues. Looked up from germline, CDR1 is LGHNA and CDR2 is YSLEER. CDR3 sequence (DNA): TGCGCCAGCAGCCGGACCCAGGGGACGTCCCCCTACAATGAGCAGTTCTTC. Its translation is CASSRTQGTSPYNEQFF.

This clonotype was recorded many times. The chain has TRBV3-1 and TRBJ2-7; D is uncertain. The CDR3 is 14 amino acids. Germline values: CDR1 LGHDT, CDR2 YNNKEL (reference sequence). The germline V and J ends were trimmed by 4 bases and 5 bases, with 15 bases remaining between them. This CDR3 reads CASSPQVSSHEQYV. CDR3 sequence (DNA): TGTGCCAGCAGCCCTCAGGTTAGCTCTCACGAGCAGTACGTC.

This clonotype has only a few counts. Here the CDR3 DNA reads TGTGCCAGCAGCATCGGCGGGAACACTGAAGCTTTCTTT. This gives the protein CASSIGGNTEAFF. The chain combines TRBV9 with TRBJ1-1, with D unresolved. CDR1 is SGDLS, CDR2 YYNGEE, per germline. V was trimmed by 4 bases and J by 1 base, leaving 8 bases between them. This CDR3 region has 13 residues.

V usage is TRBV28 and J usage is TRBJ1-4; a weak D match, TRBD1 (5 bases). V was trimmed by 3 bases and J by 8 bases, leaving 13 bases between them. The CDR3 has 14 residues. Germline V lookup: CDR1 MDHEN, CDR2 SYDVKM. The CDR3 DNA sequence: TGTGCCAGCAGTTTTTCCGGGGGAGTCGAAAAACTGTTTTTT. Protein product: CASSFSGGVEKLFF.

This clonotype has only a few counts. The CDR3 here is CASRDWTGGSEAFF. Written as DNA, the CDR3 is TGTGCCAGCAGGGACTGGACAGGGGGCTCTGAAGCTTTCTTT. V gene TRBV2 combines with J gene TRBJ1-1; 11 bases align to TRBD1. CDR3 size: 14 residues. CDR1 is SNHLY and CDR2 is FYNNEI in the germline V gene. The J segment lost 6 bases and the V segment lost 6 bases, leaving 6 bases of the junction unmatched.